The entry that follows covers one T cell receptor (beta chain) sequence. This specimen comes from a study of shared clonotypes between healthy human individuals. Trimming took 3 bases from V and 9 from J; bases not matched to a gene: 8. Germline V gives CDR1 MRHNA, CDR2 SNTAGT. CDR3 length: 15 amino acids. Clones were read by immunoSEQ multiplex PCR, and TCRdb kept only the in-frame ones, dropping some. The sample has 850,000 to 1,200,000 clones; 65% to 75% are singletons. The rearrangement joins TRBV6-4 to TRBJ2-1; the match to TRBD2 covers 10 bases. The sequence was obtained from a man aged 18-30 years in good health. The sample comprised memory CD4+ T cells sorted from blood. Subset: CD45RA-negative fraction. CDR3 residues: CASSEQASGGVEQFF. For the CDR3, the DNA is TGTGCCAGCAGTGAGCAGGCTAGCGGGGGTGTTGAGCAGTTCTTC.